The 23 T cell receptor beta chains below were found in one sample sequenced in a study of blood T cell repertoires in COVID-19 (dated by TCRdb to about 2020). Library method: the immunoSEQ multiplex PCR assay. What TCRdb holds here is the immuneACCESS table cut down to in-frame rearrangements. Part of the clones is not present; checked against another copy, under half of the missing clones reflect an unresolved V gene, and the others are unexplained. The sample contains roughly 190,000 clones, about four fifths of them found a single time. The ten largest account for approximately 6.9% of the sample. What was sequenced was peripheral blood. These receptors came from a man aged 60-69 years with acute or convalescent COVID-19.

The chain recombines TRBV12-5 with TRBJ2-3; D is uncertain. CDR1 and CDR2 from the germline V gene are LGHNT and FRNRAP. The ends were cut back, 5 bases at V and 0 bases at J, with 6 bases in the middle. There are 13 residues in the CDR3. CDR3 DNA sequence: TGTGCTAGTGGTACACATAGCACAGATACGCAGTATTTT. This translates into CASGTHSTDTQYF.

This chain joins TRBV3-1 (or the pseudogene TRBV3-2) and TRBJ1-5, with a tentative D call TRBD1 (5 bases). Per the germline V gene, CDR1 is LGHDT and CDR2 is YNNKEL (reference sequence). The CDR3 spans 15 residues. V lost 1 base to trimming and J lost 3 bases, with 10 bases between them. CDR3: CASSQGGSLNQPQHF. The CDR3, as DNA: TGTGCCAGCAGCCAAGGGGGCAGCCTCAATCAGCCCCAGCATTTT.

The rearrangement links TRBV19 to TRBJ1-1, with 7 bases fitting TRBD1. The CDR3 spans 14 residues. Germline-derived CDR1 and CDR2 are LNHDA and SQIVND (reference sequence). V dropped 7 bases and J dropped 3; count of bases not matched to a gene: 8. The CDR3 region is CASKGDRVYTEAFF. The CDR3 nucleotides read TGTGCCAGTAAAGGAGACAGGGTTTACACTGAAGCTTTCTTT.

On this clone: A junction boundary mismatches the germline segment, possibly from a read error. The chain has TRBV5-3 and TRBJ2-7; 10 nucleotides match TRBD1. TRBV5-3 is classed as an ORF, of uncertain function. This CDR3 has 13 amino acids. Here the CDR3 reads CARSRGQGGLKNF. As DNA, the CDR3 is TGTGCCAGAAGCCGAGGACAGGGGGGCCTCAAGAACTTC.

The chain carries TRBV19 and TRBJ1-6, with TRBD1 identical over 7 bases. The CDR3 is made up of 16 amino acids. Trimming took 4 bases from V and 5 from J; bases not matched to a gene: 8. Germline V gene data show CDR1 as LNHDA and CDR2 as SQIVND (reference sequence). The CDR3 DNA follows: TGTGCCAGTAGTACGGGACAGCGGATTGATAATTCACCCCTCCACTTT. Translating it yields CASSTGQRIDNSPLHF.

This chain joins TRBV5-6 and TRBJ1-3, with D possibly being TRBD1 (6 bases). From germline, CDR1 is SGHDT and CDR2 YYEEEE. Trimming removed 3 bases from V and 4 bases from J, with 8 bases in between. There are 13 residues in the CDR3. Here the CDR3 DNA reads TGTGCCAGCAGCTCGGACAGAGGAAACACCATATATTTT. Translation gives CASSSDRGNTIYF.

The chain links TRBV6-5 to TRBJ2-7; TRBD1 matches 7 bases. The CDR3 extends over 13 amino acids. The V gene's germline CDR1 is MNHEY and CDR2 SVGAGI. V gave up 10 bases and J gave up 0 bases; unmatched junction bases: 6. CDR3 residues: CATLGQSSYEQYF. CDR3 DNA sequence: TGTGCCACCTTGGGACAGAGCTCCTACGAGCAGTACTTC.

V is TRBV19 and J is TRBJ1-6; 10 nucleotides align to TRBD1. The CDR3 is made up of 15 amino acids. With 4 bases clipped from V and 9 bases from J, the junction kept 6 bases outside the gene matches. Germline values: CDR1 LNHDA, CDR2 SQIVND (reference sequence). Here the CDR3 reads CASSTTGGGRSPLHF. Here the CDR3 DNA reads TGTGCCAGTAGTACGACAGGGGGCGGCCGTTCACCCCTCCACTTT.

This clone came up a few times. The J gene is TRBJ1-2, the V gene TRBV12-3 or TRBV12-4, with unresolved D. The CDR3 contains 13 residues. Trimming removed 6 bases at V and 9 bases at J, with 17 bases between. CDR3 DNA sequence: TGTGCCAGCAGGCCTGCGGAAGGTCTCAGCTACACCTTC. Its translation is CASRPAEGLSYTF.

This chain joins TRBV5-1 and TRBJ2-1; 11 bases are shared with TRBD2. J was trimmed by 0 bases and V by 4 bases; bases with no gene match: 9. CDR3 size: 18 residues. Germline CDR1 and CDR2: SGHRS and YFSETQ. The CDR3, as DNA: TGCGCCAGCAGCACCCGGACTAGCGGGCTAAGCTCCTACAATGAGCAGTTCTTC. The encoded protein is CASSTRTSGLSSYNEQFF.

The J gene is TRBJ2-5, the V gene TRBV6-2 or TRBV6-3, with 8 bases aligning to TRBD1. This CDR3 has 15 residues. Trimming removed 6 bases from V and 4 bases from J; junction bases left unmatched: 10. Per germline, CDR1 MNHEY and CDR2 SVGEGT. This CDR3 reads CASSPRTGLRETQYF. CDR3 bases: TGTGCCAGCAGCCCACGGACAGGGTTGCGAGAGACCCAGTACTTC.

V gene TRBV7-9 combines with J gene TRBJ1-5; the D gene is possibly TRBD1 (6 bases). There are 18 residues in the CDR3. Trimming cost V 4 bases and J 0 bases, with 19 bases left between them. The V gene's germline CDR1 is SEHNR and CDR2 FQNEAQ (reference sequence). As DNA, the CDR3 is TGTGCCAGCAGCTATACGGCAGGCAGGGGTTATAGCAATCAGCCCCAGCATTTT. This translates into CASSYTAGRGYSNQPQHF.

This clone was observed once. The chain carries TRBV19 and TRBJ2-7; possible D gene TRBD1, 5 bases. Trimming removed 5 bases from V and 4 bases from J, with 12 bases in between. Germline V gene lookup returns CDR1 LNHDA and CDR2 SQIVND (reference sequence). This CDR3 has 13 residues. This CDR3 is CASSAPGIYEQYF. The CDR3, as DNA: TGTGCCAGTAGTGCCCCAGGGATATACGAGCAGTACTTC.

The rearrangement links TRBV20-1 to TRBJ1-4; D remains ambiguous. The CDR3 consists of 15 residues. The ends were cut back, 3 bases at V and 3 bases at J, with 14 bases in the middle. Per germline, CDR1 DFQATT and CDR2 SNEGSKA (reference sequence). CDR3 residues: CSASSPTPPNEKLFF. CDR3 nucleotides: TGCAGTGCTAGTTCGCCGACTCCGCCTAATGAAAAACTGTTTTTT.

Worth noting for this clone: The same CDR3 also results from other DNA sequences found in this sample. V is TRBV9 and J is TRBJ1-5, with D possibly being TRBD1 (6 bases). The ends were cut back, 3 bases at V and 0 bases at J, with 7 bases in the middle. Germline CDR1 reads SGDLS; CDR2 reads YYNGEE. This CDR3 region has 14 residues. Written as DNA, the CDR3 is TGTGCCAGCAGCGCGGACAGTAGCAATCAGCCCCAGCATTTT. Translation: CASSADSSNQPQHF.

The chain carries TRBV19 and TRBJ2-1; 10 positions agree with TRBD2. The CDR3 sequence is 14 residues long. J lost 10 bases, V lost 4 bases, and 7 bases had no gene match. Germline assignment: CDR1 LNHDA and CDR2 SQIVND (reference sequence). The DNA for the CDR3 is TGTGCCAGTAGTAAAGCGGGAGGGCCCGGGGAGCAGTTCTTC. It yields the protein CASSKAGGPGEQFF.

The chain recombines TRBV18 with TRBJ1-1; 8 nucleotides agree with TRBD1. The CDR3 runs 13 residues. Germline V gives CDR1 KGHSH, CDR2 LQKENI. V was pared by 6 bases and J by 5 bases, with 5 bases of the junction left unmatched. CDR3 DNA: TGTGCCAGCTCTGGACAGGGAAAGACTGAAGCTTTCTTT. As protein: CASSGQGKTEAFF.

The CDR3 loop reads CASSTLPRNYEQYF. CDR3 nucleotide sequence: TGTGCCAGCAGCACTCTGCCGCGGAACTACGAGCAGTACTTC. This chain joins TRBV7-2 and TRBJ2-7; D ambiguous. CDR1 SGHTA and CDR2 FQGNSA come from the germline V gene. CDR3 length: 14 amino acids. V lost 5 bases and J lost 3, with 14 bases in between.

This clone turned up a few times. The chain has TRBV11-2 and TRBJ2-3; TRBD2 agrees at 9 bases. This CDR3 contains 19 residues. V lost 0 bases to trimming and J lost 1 base; unmatched junction nucleotides: 11. CDR1 is SGHAT, CDR2 FQNNGV, per germline. CDR3 DNA sequence: TGTGCCAGCAGCTTAGATTTGGGCGGGAGGGCTCCAGGCACAGATACGCAGTATTTT. Translated: CASSLDLGGRAPGTDTQYF.

This clone was counted between two and nine times. This chain connects TRBV18 to TRBJ1-5; D not resolved. Germline values: CDR1 KGHSH, CDR2 LQKENI. Trimming removed 3 bases from V and 5 bases from J, with 11 bases in between. The CDR3 contains 14 residues. CDR3 nucleotide sequence: TGTGCCAGCTCACCTTTGAACCAGGATCAGCCCCAGCATTTT. Translated: CASSPLNQDQPQHF.

The V and J genes are TRBV7-9 and TRBJ2-7; D might be TRBD1 (5 bases). The CDR3 has 13 amino acids. V lost 4 bases and J lost 0, with 7 bases in between. Germline V gene data show CDR1 as SEHNR and CDR2 as FQNEAQ (reference sequence). CDR3: CASSSTDSYEQYF. CDR3 in DNA: TGTGCCAGCAGCTCGACAGACTCCTACGAGCAGTACTTC. Based on the CDR3 plus reference TRBV7-9 and TRBJ2-7, the full variable domain is DTGVSQNPRHKITKRGQNVTFRCDPISEHNRLYWYRQTLGQGPEFLTYFQNEAQLEKSRLLSDRFSAERPKGSFSTLEIQRTEQGDSAMYLCASSSTDSYEQYFGPGTRLTVT.

The V call is TRBV10-3, the J call TRBJ1-1; 8 bases line up with TRBD1. V was pared by 5 bases and J by 3 bases, with 8 bases of the junction left unmatched. CDR3 length: 15 residues. Germline lookup yields CDR1 ENHRY and CDR2 SYGVKD. The CDR3 spells CAISTSQGEYTEAFF. CDR3 coding DNA: TGTGCCATCAGTACTTCACAGGGGGAGTACACTGAAGCTTTCTTT.

The chain is built from TRBV28 and TRBJ1-3; no reliable D call. The CDR3 loop spans 15 amino acids. The germline gives CDR1 MDHEN, CDR2 SYDVKM. The germline V and J ends were trimmed by 6 bases and 1 base, with 13 bases remaining between them. The CDR3 DNA reads TGTGCCAGCAGGGGAGGTCTATGGTCTGGAAACACCATATATTTT. The encoded protein is CASRGGLWSGNTIYF.